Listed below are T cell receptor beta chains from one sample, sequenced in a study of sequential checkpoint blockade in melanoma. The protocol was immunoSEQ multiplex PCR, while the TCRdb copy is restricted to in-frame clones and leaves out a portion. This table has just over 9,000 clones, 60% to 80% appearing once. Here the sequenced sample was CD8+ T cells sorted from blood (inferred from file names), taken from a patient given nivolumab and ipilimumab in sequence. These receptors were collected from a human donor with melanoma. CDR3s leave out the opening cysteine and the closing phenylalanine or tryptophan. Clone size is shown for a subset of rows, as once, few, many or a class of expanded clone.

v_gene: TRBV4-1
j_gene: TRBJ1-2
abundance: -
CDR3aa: ASSQESGDRVGYT

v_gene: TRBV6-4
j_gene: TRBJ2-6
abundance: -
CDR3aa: ASSDSGGSGANVLT

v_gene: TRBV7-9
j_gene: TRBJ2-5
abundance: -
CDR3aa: ASSPGTANQETQY

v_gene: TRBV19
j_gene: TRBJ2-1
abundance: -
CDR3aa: ASSINEGRSYNEQF

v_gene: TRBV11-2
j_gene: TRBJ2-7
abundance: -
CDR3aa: ASSSFHAGQGWYEQY

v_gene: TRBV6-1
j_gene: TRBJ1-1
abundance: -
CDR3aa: ASSAGYTEAF

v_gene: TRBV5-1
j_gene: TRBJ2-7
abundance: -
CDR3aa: ASSLVTSGGGEQY

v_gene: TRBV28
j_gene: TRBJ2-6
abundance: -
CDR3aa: ASRSLFGANVLT

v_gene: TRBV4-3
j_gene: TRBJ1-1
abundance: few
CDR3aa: ASSQERVRNTEAF

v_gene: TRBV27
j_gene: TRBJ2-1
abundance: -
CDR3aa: ASSLGGEIYEQF

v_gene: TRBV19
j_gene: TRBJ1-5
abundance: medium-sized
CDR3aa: ATSLTGNQPQH

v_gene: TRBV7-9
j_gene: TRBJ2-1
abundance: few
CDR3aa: ASSGTSGYYNEQF

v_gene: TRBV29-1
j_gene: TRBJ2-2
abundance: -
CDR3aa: SVAGPTGELF

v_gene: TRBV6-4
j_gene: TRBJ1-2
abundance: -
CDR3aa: ASSSVGGSYGYT

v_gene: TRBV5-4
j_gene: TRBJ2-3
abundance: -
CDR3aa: ASSVNDGEDTQY

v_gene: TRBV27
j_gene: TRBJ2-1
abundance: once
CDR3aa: ASKVGSSYNEQF

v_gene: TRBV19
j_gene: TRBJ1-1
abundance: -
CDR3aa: ASTLGTATEAF

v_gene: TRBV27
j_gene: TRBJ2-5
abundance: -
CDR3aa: ASSQGNRDRRSTQY

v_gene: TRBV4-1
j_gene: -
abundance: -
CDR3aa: ASSQAGDGTYEQY

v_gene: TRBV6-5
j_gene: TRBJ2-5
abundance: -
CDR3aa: ASSYVGVQETQY

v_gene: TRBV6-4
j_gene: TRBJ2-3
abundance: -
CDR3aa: ASSDSGRATDTQY

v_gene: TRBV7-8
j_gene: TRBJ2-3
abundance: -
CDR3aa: ASSGSRGDTQY

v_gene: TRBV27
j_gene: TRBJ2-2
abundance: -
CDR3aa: ASGRLPINTGELF

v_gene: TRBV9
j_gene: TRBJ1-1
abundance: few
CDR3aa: ASSVSYRNEAF

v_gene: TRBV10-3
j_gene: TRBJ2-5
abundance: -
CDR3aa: AISGQAGGQETQY

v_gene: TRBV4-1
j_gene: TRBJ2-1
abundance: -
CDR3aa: ASSQDGTSGLTYNEQF

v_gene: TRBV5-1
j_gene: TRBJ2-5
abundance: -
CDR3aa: ASSLGGQLRRGGQETQY

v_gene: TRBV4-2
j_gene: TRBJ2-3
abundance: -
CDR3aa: ASSQDLAGGTDTQY

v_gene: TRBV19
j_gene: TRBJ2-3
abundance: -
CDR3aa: ASSISGTVRDTQY

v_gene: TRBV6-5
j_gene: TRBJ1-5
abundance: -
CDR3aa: ASSGRENQPQH

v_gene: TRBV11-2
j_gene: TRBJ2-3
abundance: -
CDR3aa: ASSLGEGLGSTDTQY

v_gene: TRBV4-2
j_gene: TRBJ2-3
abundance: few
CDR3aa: ASSLRTSGTGTDTQY

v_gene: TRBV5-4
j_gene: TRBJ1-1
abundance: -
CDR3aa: ASSLEQGNTEAF

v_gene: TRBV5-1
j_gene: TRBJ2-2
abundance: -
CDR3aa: ASSGDTGNTGELF

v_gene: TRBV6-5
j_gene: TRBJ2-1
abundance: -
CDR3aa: ASSYGTGGIDEQF

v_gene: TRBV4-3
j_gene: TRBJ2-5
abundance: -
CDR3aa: ASSQARGDQETQY

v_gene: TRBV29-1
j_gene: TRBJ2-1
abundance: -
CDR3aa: SVELAGGLYEQF

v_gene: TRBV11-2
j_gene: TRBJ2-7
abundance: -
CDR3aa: ASSLGPGDKFYEQY

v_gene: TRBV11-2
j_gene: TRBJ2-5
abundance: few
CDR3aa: ASSLASGSGLQESQY

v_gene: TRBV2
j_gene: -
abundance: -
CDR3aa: ASSESPGVSYEQY

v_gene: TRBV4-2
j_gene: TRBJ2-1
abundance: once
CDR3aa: ASRSGGPGNEQF

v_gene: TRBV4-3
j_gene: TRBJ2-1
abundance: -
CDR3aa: ASSQVLGGSGEQF

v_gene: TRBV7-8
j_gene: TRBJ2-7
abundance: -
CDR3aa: ASSTSYEQY

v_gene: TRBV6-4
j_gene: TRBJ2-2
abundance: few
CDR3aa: ASSQGNTGELF

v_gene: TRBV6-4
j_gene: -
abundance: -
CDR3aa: ASSKTSGSYEQY

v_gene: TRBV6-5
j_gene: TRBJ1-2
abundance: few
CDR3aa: ASSYQGRGYGYT

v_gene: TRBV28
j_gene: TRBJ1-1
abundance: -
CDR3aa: ASSLMRLNTEAF

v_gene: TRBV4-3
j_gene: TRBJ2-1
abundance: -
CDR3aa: ASSQGWASGNDYNEQF

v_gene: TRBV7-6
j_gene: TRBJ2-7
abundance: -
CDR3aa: ASSLGAGDEQY

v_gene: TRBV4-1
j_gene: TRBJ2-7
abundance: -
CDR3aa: ASSPGTRRDEQY

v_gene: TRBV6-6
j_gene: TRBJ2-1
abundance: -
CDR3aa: ASSEIAGGNNEQF

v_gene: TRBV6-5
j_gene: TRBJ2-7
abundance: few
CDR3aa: ASSSGGGMFEQY

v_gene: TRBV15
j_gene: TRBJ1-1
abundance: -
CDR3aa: ATSRIPRNTEAF

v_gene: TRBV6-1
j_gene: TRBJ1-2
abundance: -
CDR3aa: ASSEGFPGASPYGYT

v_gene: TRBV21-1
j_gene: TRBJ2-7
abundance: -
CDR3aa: ASSKVQNSYEQY

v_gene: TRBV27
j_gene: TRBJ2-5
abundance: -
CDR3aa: ASTWTLGETQY

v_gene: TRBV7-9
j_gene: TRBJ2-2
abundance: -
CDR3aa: ASSASEQVLNTGELF

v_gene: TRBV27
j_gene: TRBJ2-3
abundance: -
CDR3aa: ASRTSGTDTQY

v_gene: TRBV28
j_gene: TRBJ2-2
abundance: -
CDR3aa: ASSWKTGWGIGELF